This is a list of T cell receptor beta chains from one sample in a study of T-cell reconstitution after alpha-beta-depleted transplantation in children. TCRdb processed the PCR reads anew with MiXCR; each CDR3 protein has one entry. The sample has about 440,000 distinct CDR3 sequences, about 40% seen once. This specimen consisted of PBMCs, obtained before TCRalphabeta/CD19-depleted stem cell transplant. These TCRs come from a girl aged 2-10 years with aplastic anemia, due to receive a stem cell transplant. The CDR3 runs from the conserved cysteine through the conserved F or W. D genes are given only for firm matches. Clone size is not always given. Where it is, it says once, few, many or a class for expanded clones.

TRBV14	many	TRBJ2-3	15	-	TGTGCCAGCAGCTCCGCCAGAGTCATCACAGATACGCAGTATTTT	CASSSARVITDTQYF
TRBV15	-	TRBJ2-7	16	TRBD2	TGTGCCACCAGCAGAGGATTAGCGGGGGGATCCTACGAGCAGTACTTC	CATSRGLAGGSYEQYF
TRBV6-5	-	TRBJ1-1	12	-	TGTGCCAGCAGAGGACAAGGGACTGAAGCTTTCTTT	CASRGQGTEAFF
TRBV20-1	-	TRBJ2-3	15	-	TGCAGTGCTAGGTTCAGGTCAGGGGCCCCAGATACGCAGTATTTT	CSARFRSGAPDTQYF
TRBV5-1	-	TRBJ1-2	14	-	TGCGCCAGCAGCTTGGACGGCCTGGGCTATGGCTACACCTTC	CASSLDGLGYGYTF
TRBV9	few	TRBJ2-1	15	-	TGTGCCAGCAGCGTAGGGGCGCGCTCGGGGAATGAGCAGTTCTTC	CASSVGARSGNEQFF
TRBV6-1	-	TRBJ2-7	17	TRBD2	TGTGCCAGCAGTACCTTCACCGGGACTAGCGACTCCTACGAGCAGTACTTC	CASSTFTGTSDSYEQYF
TRBV20-1	many	TRBJ2-1	15	TRBD2	TGCAGTGCAATCGGGACTAGCGGCCTGTGGGATGAGCAGTTCTTC	CSAIGTSGLWDEQFF
TRBV7-9	many	TRBJ1-2	13	-	TGTGCCAGCAGCTTATTGGAGGCGAGGGGCTACACCTTC	CASSLLEARGYTF
TRBV12-3/TRBV12-4	few	TRBJ2-1	16	TRBD1	TGTGCCAGCAGTCCTAGACAGGGGGCTTTTCCAAATGAGCAGTTCTTC	CASSPRQGAFPNEQFF
TRBV10-3	-	TRBJ2-7	13	-	TGTGCCATCGGGTGGGCAGGAGCGGGCGAGCAGTACTTC	CAIGWAGAGEQYF
TRBV11-2	few	TRBJ1-1	14	-	TGTGCCAGCAGCCCTTCTACACCGAACACTGAAGCTTTCTTT	CASSPSTPNTEAFF
TRBV12-3/TRBV12-4	many	TRBJ2-6	13	-	TGTGCCAGCGGGCTCTCTGGGGCCAACGTCCTGACTTTC	CASGLSGANVLTF
TRBV29-1	-	TRBJ2-7	12	-	TGCAGCGTTGCTACAGGGATCTACGAGCAGTACTTC	CSVATGIYEQYF
TRBV7-6	-	TRBJ1-1	15	TRBD1	TGTGCCAGCAGCCCAAGGGACAGGACGAACACTGAAGCTTTCTTT	CASSPRDRTNTEAFF
TRBV5-5	many	TRBJ2-6	17	-	TGTGCCAGCAGCTTGGCGCTAGGGGTCGGTGGGGCCAACGTCCTGACTTTC	CASSLALGVGGANVLTF
TRBV6-1	-	TRBJ2-1	15	-	TGTGCCAGCAGCTCCGGGCCCCTGACCCACAATGAGCAGTTCTTC	CASSSGPLTHNEQFF
TRBV28	-	TRBJ1-5	15	-	TGTGCCAGCAGTTTGCCCCCAAGCCTCAATCAGCCCCAGCATTTT	CASSLPPSLNQPQHF
TRBV5-1	many	TRBJ2-7	16	TRBD2	TGCGCCAGCAGCCCCCCGGTAGCGGGAGCGGGGTACGAGCAGTACTTC	CASSPPVAGAGYEQYF
TRBV15	once	TRBJ1-2	17	-	TGTGCCACCAGCAGAGACGTGGGGGTAAAGTCTAACTATGGCTACACCTTC	CATSRDVGVKSNYGYTF
TRBV20-1	few	TRBJ2-7	14	-	TGCAGTGCCTCCCCTCGAGGGGACTCCTACGAGCAGTACTTC	CSASPRGDSYEQYF
TRBV12-3/TRBV12-4	many	TRBJ2-5	13	-	TGTGCCAGCAGTAGCAGCGGCCAAGAGACCCAGTACTTC	CASSSSGQETQYF
TRBV29-1	-	TRBJ2-1	17	TRBD2	TGCAGCTATCGCGAGGCGGGGGTCACGGTAGGATACAATGAGCAGTTCTTC	CSYREAGVTVGYNEQFF
TRBV10-2	few	TRBJ2-1	11	-	TGCGCCACCGCCCTGTCGGATGAGCAGTTCTTC	CATALSDEQFF
TRBV20-1	few	TRBJ2-1	12	TRBD2	TGCAGAGCTTTGCGGGAGCGCAATGAGCAGTTCTTC	CRALRERNEQFF
TRBV28	many	TRBJ2-3	19	TRBD2	TGTGCCAGCATGGGTTCCGTCGGGACTAGCGGGAAGTACAAAGATACGCAGTATTTT	CASMGSVGTSGKYKDTQYF
TRBV5-5	-	TRBJ2-1	15	TRBD1	TGTGCCAGCACTCCCGGGACAGGACTGTCTTATGAGCAGTTCTTC	CASTPGTGLSYEQFF
TRBV5-6	many	TRBJ2-7	15	-	TGTGCCAGCGGCGGGGGCGGGAGTTCAGCCTACGAGCAGTACTTC	CASGGGGSSAYEQYF
TRBV9	many	TRBJ2-5	16	TRBD2	TGTGCCAGCAGCGTAGGGGCTAGCGGAGAGAGGAAGACCCAGTACTTC	CASSVGASGERKTQYF
TRBV19	many	TRBJ1-1	15	TRBD1	TGTGCCAGTAGCACATCCGGGACAGGGTACACTGAAGCTTTCTTT	CASSTSGTGYTEAFF
TRBV15	many	TRBJ2-5	15	-	TGTGCCACCAGCAGAGCCGGGAACAGCATAGAGACCCAGTACTTC	CATSRAGNSIETQYF
TRBV5-1	many	TRBJ2-3	15	-	TGCGCCAGCAGATTGAGACCAGGGGGGGCAGATACGCAGTATTTT	CASRLRPGGADTQYF
TRBV29-1	many	TRBJ2-5	11	-	TGCAGCGCCTGGAAGGCAGAGACCCAGTACTTC	CSAWKAETQYF
TRBV20-1	few	TRBJ2-3	15	-	TGCAGTGCCCATAGCCGGGGTGTCGGGACAGATACGCAGTATTTT	CSAHSRGVGTDTQYF
TRBV29-1	-	TRBJ2-1	15	TRBD1	TGCAGCGTAGCCCACACAGGGGTTTCGTGGTATGAGCAGTTCTTC	CSVAHTGVSWYEQFF
TRBV7-3	-	TRBJ2-3	19	TRBD1	TGTGCCAGCAGCTTCCCCGGGACAGGGATGAGCGGGGCGAGAGATACGCAGTATTTT	CASSFPGTGMSGARDTQYF
TRBV5-1	-	TRBJ1-2	14	-	TGCGCCAGCAGCTTGAACGGGGCTAACTATGGCTACACCTTC	CASSLNGANYGYTF
TRBV29-1	many	TRBJ2-3	14	TRBD2	TGCAGCGTTGGCAGGACTAGCGGCACAGATACGCAGTATTTT	CSVGRTSGTDTQYF
TRBV20-1	once	TRBJ2-2	13	-	TGCAGTGCTAAAGGGACCCGGGCCGGGGAGCTGTTTTTT	CSAKGTRAGELFF
TRBV4-1	few	TRBJ2-4	14	-	TGCGCCAGCAGCCAAGATGGGGGGGGCAACATTCAGTACTTC	CASSQDGGGNIQYF
TRBV20-1	-	TRBJ2-1	11	-	TGCAGTGCTAGAGCTCACAATGAGCAGTTCTTC	CSARAHNEQFF
TRBV5-1	-	TRBJ1-2	14	TRBD1	TGCGCCAGCAGCCGAGGGGGCGCAGTTGAAGGCTACACCTTC	CASSRGGAVEGYTF
TRBV12-3/TRBV12-4	many	TRBJ2-2	14	-	TGTGCCAGCAGACTCGGGACGGTCACCGGGGAGCTGTTTTTT	CASRLGTVTGELFF
TRBV5-1	few	TRBJ2-3	15	-	TGCGCCAGCAGCTTGTCGGGCTATGGTACAGATACGCAGTATTTT	CASSLSGYGTDTQYF
TRBV19	-	TRBJ2-1	15	TRBD2	TGTGCCAGTAGTATGACGGGAGGGCCCAGCAATGAGCAGTTCTTC	CASSMTGGPSNEQFF
TRBV6-5	-	TRBJ1-1	13	-	TGTGCCAGCAGTTCCACAGTGGACACTGAAGCTTTCTTT	CASSSTVDTEAFF
TRBV20-1	-	TRBJ1-2	13	-	TGCAGTGCTAGTTTGGGATACAACTATGGCTACACCTTC	CSASLGYNYGYTF
TRBV25-1	many	TRBJ1-5	14	TRBD1	TGTGCCAGCAGACAGACAGGGGCTAGTCAGCCCCAGCATTTT	CASRQTGASQPQHF
TRBV7-2	-	TRBJ2-7	14	TRBD1	TGTGCCAGCAGCCCCAAGACAGGGTGGGGCGAGCAGTACTTC	CASSPKTGWGEQYF
TRBV5-4	-	TRBJ1-2	14	TRBD1	TGTGCCAGCAGCTCCGGGACAGATCAGGGAGGCTACACCTTC	CASSSGTDQGGYTF
TRBV11-2	once	TRBJ1-1	12	-	TGTGCCAGCAGCCGGACCTACACTGAAGCTTTCTTT	CASSRTYTEAFF
TRBV6-2/TRBV6-3	few	TRBJ2-1	13	-	TGTGCCAGTAAGGACCCGGGGGCGAATGAGCAGTTCTTC	CASKDPGANEQFF
TRBV20-1	-	TRBJ2-3	17	TRBD2	TGCAGTGCTCCCCTCCTTGGCGGGAGGGTTAACACAGATACGCAGTATTTT	CSAPLLGGRVNTDTQYF
TRBV30	-	TRBJ1-1	13	TRBD1	TGTGCCTGGAGTGTATTCAGGACAGGGAAGGCTTTCTTT	CAWSVFRTGKAFF